This entry lists 30 T cell receptor beta chains sequenced from one sample in a study of blood T cell repertoires in COVID-19. The data were produced by immunoSEQ multiplex PCR, yet TCRdb's version contains in-frame clones alone and is incomplete. The table shows some 300,000 clones, with over 85% occurring only once. Sequenced sample: PBMCs or T cells enriched from blood (not recorded which). These TCRs come from a woman in her twenties or thirties who had recovered from COVID-19.

The J gene is TRBJ2-3, the V gene TRBV5-1, with 7 bases lining up with TRBD2. In germline, CDR1 is SGHRS, CDR2 YFSETQ. V gave up 2 bases and J gave up 2 bases; unmatched junction bases: 2. The CDR3 has 14 amino acids. In nucleotides, the CDR3 is TGCGCCAGCAGCTTTGGGACTATCACAGATACGCAGTATTTT. Its protein is CASSFGTITDTQYF.

The table lists this clone with a count of one. This sample also contains other DNA sequences that code for the same CDR3. This chain connects TRBV6-5 to TRBJ1-1; unclear D gene. Germline values: CDR1 MNHEY, CDR2 SVGAGI. The V end was cut by 0 bases, the J end by 4 bases, with 6 bases between. The CDR3 has 13 amino acids. CDR3 nucleotides: TGTGCCAGCAGTTACTCGAGGGCCACTGAAGCTTTCTTT. Residues: CASSYSRATEAFF.

This sequence joins TRBV27 and TRBJ2-1; 10 bases map to TRBD2. The CDR3 consists of 15 residues. Germline CDR1 MNHEY, CDR2 SMNVEV (reference sequence). The V gene end was trimmed by 5 bases and the J gene end by 5 bases; junction bases not matched to a gene: 6. CDR3: CASSPYGTSDNEQFF. In DNA form, the CDR3 reads TGTGCCAGCAGTCCCTACGGGACTAGCGACAATGAGCAGTTCTTC.

The V call is TRBV7-3, the J call TRBJ2-1; a possible D gene is TRBD2 (5 bases). The CDR3 sequence is 17 residues long. Per germline, CDR1 SGHTA and CDR2 FQGTGA. Trimming cost V 5 bases and J 10 bases, with 27 bases left between them. The CDR3 bases are TGTGCCAGCAGCGCAAGCGGAGGTCCGTCCCAGGAGATAGAGCAGTTCTTC. Translated: CASSASGGPSQEIEQFF.

The chain combines TRBV27 with TRBJ1-5, with D perhaps matching TRBD1 (5 bases). Trimming cost V 5 bases and J 7 bases, with 15 bases left between them. This CDR3 is 14 amino acids long. Germline CDR1 reads MNHEY; CDR2 reads SMNVEV (reference sequence). CDR3 loop: CASSPNPGGQPQHF. CDR3 DNA sequence: TGTGCCAGCAGTCCCAACCCGGGGGGACAGCCCCAGCATTTT.

The sample holds one count of this clone. The J gene is TRBJ2-4, the V gene TRBV12-3 or TRBV12-4; TRBD1 aligns across 9 bases. CDR3 size: 13 residues. V trimming: 5 bases; J trimming: 6 bases; junction bases outside the gene matches: 2. The CDR3 nucleotides read TGTGCCAGCAGTGACAGGGGGAGAAACATTCAGTACTTC. This codes for CASSDRGRNIQYF.

V usage is TRBV5-4 and J usage is TRBJ1-2; no firm D call. V lost 0 bases to trimming and J lost 6 bases, with 6 bases between them. Germline-derived CDR1 and CDR2 are SGHNT and YYREEE (reference sequence). CDR3 length equals 12 residues. CDR3 in DNA: TGTGCCAGCAGCTTGGATGACAATGGCTACACCTTC. Translated, it gives CASSLDDNGYTF.

This chain links TRBV2 with TRBJ2-3, with TRBD2 matching over 11 bases. Unmatched junction bases numbered 10, after V lost 10 bases and J lost 4 bases. Germline V gene data show CDR1 as SNHLY and CDR2 as FYNNEI. The CDR3 totals 15 residues. The CDR3: CATQNPGLAADTQYF. The CDR3 nucleotides are TGTGCCACCCAAAACCCGGGACTAGCGGCAGATACGCAGTATTTT.

The V call is TRBV3-1 (or the pseudogene TRBV3-2), the J call TRBJ1-1; tentative D call: TRBD1 (6 bases). Germline-derived CDR1 and CDR2 are LGHDT and YNNKEL (reference sequence). V was trimmed by 0 bases and J by 1 base, leaving 9 bases between them. The CDR3 has 15 residues. In nucleotides, the CDR3 is TGTGCCAGCAGCCAAGAGGGAGGGGGGAACACTGAAGCTTTCTTT. This translates into CASSQEGGGNTEAFF.

This clone has a handful of counts. The chain uses TRBV9 and TRBJ2-3; D may be TRBD2 (5 bases). Trimming removed 1 base from V and 11 bases from J, with 23 bases in between. The CDR3 runs to 16 residues. Germline assignment: CDR1 SGDLS and CDR2 YYNGEE. CDR3 bases: TGTGCCAGCAGCGTAAACTACGGTCCCGGGGATAGTGGGCAGTATTTT. As protein: CASSVNYGPGDSGQYF.

The chain combines TRBV10-3 with TRBJ2-5; TRBD2 matches at 7 bases. V lost 10 bases to trimming and J lost 5 bases; unmatched junction nucleotides: 10. The CDR3 runs to 13 residues. Germline V CDR1 and CDR2: ENHRY, SYGVKD. The CDR3 sequence: CATQTAGEETQYF. The CDR3 DNA is TGTGCCACCCAAACGGCGGGGGAGGAGACCCAGTACTTC.

The chain links TRBV29-1 to TRBJ2-5; 10 bases map to TRBD1. The CDR3 length is 14 residues. V was pared by 0 bases and J by 7 bases, with 5 bases of the junction left unmatched. Per the germline V gene, CDR1 is SQVTM and CDR2 is ANQGSEA. DNA of the CDR3: TGCAGCGTTGAAGATTACGGGACAGGGGCGACCCAGTACTTC. Protein sequence: CSVEDYGTGATQYF.

The chain carries TRBV29-1 and TRBJ2-1, with TRBD2 matching over 9 bases. The CDR3 is made up of 15 amino acids. V lost 6 bases, J lost 0 bases, and 6 bases stayed unmatched. CDR1 and CDR2 (germline): SQVTM, ANQGSEA. The DNA of the CDR3 is TGCAGCGTGGAAAATAGCGGGAGCTCCTACAATGAGCAGTTCTTC. It codes for CSVENSGSSYNEQFF.

CDR3 DNA: TGTGCCAGCAGCCAAGAGACAGACCCCCTTAGGGGCAATCAGCCCCAGCATTTT. Translation: CASSQETDPLRGNQPQHF. The chain joins TRBV3-1 (or the pseudogene TRBV3-2) to TRBJ1-5; a possible D gene is TRBD1 (5 bases). Germline V gene data show CDR1 as LGHDT and CDR2 as YNNKEL (reference sequence). V was pared by 0 bases and J by 2 bases, with 17 bases between. This CDR3 has 18 residues.

This sequence joins TRBV5-4 and TRBJ2-3, with 9 bases aligning to TRBD2. The CDR3 contains 14 residues. The germline V gene encodes CDR1 SGHNT and CDR2 YYREEE (reference sequence). With V trimmed by 7 bases and J by 3 bases, 6 bases remained unmatched. As DNA, the CDR3 is TGTGCCAGCGCTCAAAGCGGGGGGACAGATACGCAGTATTTT. It encodes CASAQSGGTDTQYF.

The chain is built from TRBV27 and TRBJ2-1; D might be TRBD1 (6 bases). Between the trimmed V and J ends, which lost 6 bases and 7 bases, there was a span of 22 bases. CDR1 and CDR2 (germline): MNHEY, SMNVEV (reference sequence). The length of the CDR3 is 16 residues. The CDR3, as DNA: TGTGCCAGCAGACGCCCAGGGGTTTATACTATGAATGAGCAGTTCTTC. Residues: CASRRPGVYTMNEQFF.

CDR3 sequence reads: CASSQGGDQGHYGYTF. Here the CDR3 DNA reads TGCGCCAGCAGCCAAGGAGGGGACCAAGGACACTATGGCTACACCTTC. This sequence joins TRBV5-1 and TRBJ1-2; TRBD1 is a possible D gene (5 bases). Germline CDR1 reads SGHRS; CDR2 reads YFSETQ. The CDR3 contains 16 residues. Between the trimmed V and J ends, which lost 4 bases and 3 bases, there was a span of 19 bases.

The chain has TRBV3-1 (or the pseudogene TRBV3-2) and TRBJ1-6, with D possibly matching TRBD1 (5 bases). V was shortened by 1 base and J by 7 bases, with 17 bases between the two germline ends. The CDR3 contains 17 residues. Germline V gene data show CDR1 as LGHDT and CDR2 as YNNKEL (reference sequence). The CDR3 sequence: CASSQGDPGGNNSPLHF. CDR3 sequence (DNA): TGTGCCAGCAGCCAAGGGGACCCGGGGGGTAACAATTCACCCCTCCACTTT.

The V gene is TRBV5-1, the J gene TRBJ2-4; the match to TRBD1 covers 7 bases. This CDR3 contains 17 residues. V shed 2 bases, J shed 7 bases, and the junction held 15 bases outside the gene matches. Per the germline V gene, CDR1 is SGHRS and CDR2 is YFSETQ. The CDR3 DNA sequence: TGCGCCAGCAGCTTCCGGGACAGAACGAGGAGAGACAACATTCAGTACTTC. Translation: CASSFRDRTRRDNIQYF.

The chain uses TRBV3-1 (or the pseudogene TRBV3-2) and TRBJ1-5, with D possibly being TRBD1 (5 bases). The CDR3 runs to 15 residues. The V and J ends lost 0 bases and 2 bases respectively, with 8 bases between them. CDR1 LGHDT and CDR2 YNNKEL come from the germline V gene (reference sequence). The CDR3 loop reads CASSQDATGNQPQHF. In DNA, the CDR3 is TGTGCCAGCAGCCAAGATGCGACAGGCAATCAGCCCCAGCATTTT.

This chain joins TRBV19 and TRBJ2-7; a weak D match, TRBD1 (6 bases). The CDR3 contains 15 residues. The V and J ends lost 6 bases and 4 bases respectively, with 19 bases between them. Germline-derived CDR1 and CDR2 are LNHDA and SQIVND (reference sequence). The CDR3 sequence is CASRRRDIRSYEQYF. CDR3 sequence (DNA): TGTGCCAGTAGGCGACGGGACATTCGGAGTTACGAGCAGTACTTC.

The chain links TRBV6-5 to TRBJ2-3; D is unresolved. Germline V gives CDR1 MNHEY, CDR2 SVGAGI. The CDR3 length is 15 residues. The V and J ends lost 0 bases and 3 bases respectively, with 10 bases between them. The CDR3 protein is CASSYSTSFTDTQYF. In DNA, the CDR3 is TGTGCCAGCAGTTACTCTACCAGTTTTACAGATACGCAGTATTTT.

CDR3 sequence: CASSPRRDTDTQYF. As DNA, the CDR3 is TGTGCCAGCTCCCCGAGGCGGGACACAGATACGCAGTATTTT. V usage is TRBV18 and J usage is TRBJ2-3; possibly TRBD2 for D (6 bases). Trimming left V 6 bases short and J 2 bases short, with 12 bases between. The length of the CDR3 is 14 residues. The germline V gene has CDR1 KGHSH and CDR2 LQKENI.

The chain links TRBV13 to TRBJ1-4; D uncertain. V gave up 4 bases and J gave up 0 bases, with 3 bases separating them. The CDR3 spans 13 residues. CDR1 is PRHDT, CDR2 FYEKMQ, per germline (reference sequence). CDR3 DNA sequence: TGTGCCAGCAGCTCTGCAACTAATGAAAAACTGTTTTTT. Amino acid sequence: CASSSATNEKLFF.

The rearrangement joins TRBV10-3 to TRBJ1-5; no definite D call. This CDR3 spans 12 amino acids. The germline CDR1 and CDR2 sequences are ENHRY and SYGVKD. Trimming left V 3 bases short and J 10 bases short, with 10 bases between. The CDR3 reads CAISDQEGPQHF. The CDR3 DNA reads as TGTGCCATCAGTGATCAAGAGGGCCCCCAGCATTTT.

The CDR3 nucleotides are TGTGCCAGCAGCTCCGCCCGGGACACTCTGCAGTACTTC. It codes for CASSSARDTLQYF. This chain joins TRBV11-3 and TRBJ2-7, with D perhaps TRBD1 (6 bases). This CDR3 is built from 13 residues. V lost 4 bases to trimming and J lost 9 bases, with 16 bases between them. Germline CDR1 and CDR2: SGHNT and YENEEA.

V usage is TRBV29-1 and J usage is TRBJ2-5; D possibly corresponds to TRBD2 (5 bases). Germline assignment: CDR1 SQVTM and CDR2 ANQGSEA. The CDR3 loop spans 13 amino acids. The V end was cut by 4 bases, the J end by 0 bases, with 9 bases between. Here the CDR3 reads CSVASADQETQYF. The CDR3 bases are TGCAGCGTTGCCTCAGCGGACCAAGAGACCCAGTACTTC.

V usage is TRBV28 and J usage is TRBJ1-6; no clear D. Trimming stripped 2 bases from V and 7 bases from J, with 12 bases between. CDR1 is MDHEN and CDR2 is SYDVKM in the germline V gene. The CDR3 totals 15 residues. CDR3 in DNA: TGTGCCAGCAGTTTACTGCCAGAAGTAAATTCACCCCTCCACTTT. Its protein product is CASSLLPEVNSPLHF.

The chain links TRBV30 to TRBJ2-3; TRBD2 agrees at 11 bases. This CDR3 is built from 17 residues. Germline loops: CDR1 GTSNPN, CDR2 SVGIG (reference sequence). V lost 5 bases to trimming and J lost 0 bases; unmatched junction nucleotides: 10. For the CDR3, the DNA is TGTGCCTGGTTCTTAGCGGGAGGGCCCCCTAGCACAGATACGCAGTATTTT. Its translation: CAWFLAGGPPSTDTQYF.

This clone was found once. The chain links TRBV29-1 to TRBJ2-3; TRBD2 matches at 13 bases. This CDR3 region has 19 residues. Trimming at V came to 2 bases and at J to 5 bases, leaving 16 bases not matched to a gene. The germline V gene encodes CDR1 SQVTM and CDR2 ANQGSEA. The DNA for the CDR3 is TGCAGCGTTGAATACCCCTTTGGACTAGCGGGAGCGAGGGTAGATACGCAGTATTTT. Translating it yields CSVEYPFGLAGARVDTQYF.